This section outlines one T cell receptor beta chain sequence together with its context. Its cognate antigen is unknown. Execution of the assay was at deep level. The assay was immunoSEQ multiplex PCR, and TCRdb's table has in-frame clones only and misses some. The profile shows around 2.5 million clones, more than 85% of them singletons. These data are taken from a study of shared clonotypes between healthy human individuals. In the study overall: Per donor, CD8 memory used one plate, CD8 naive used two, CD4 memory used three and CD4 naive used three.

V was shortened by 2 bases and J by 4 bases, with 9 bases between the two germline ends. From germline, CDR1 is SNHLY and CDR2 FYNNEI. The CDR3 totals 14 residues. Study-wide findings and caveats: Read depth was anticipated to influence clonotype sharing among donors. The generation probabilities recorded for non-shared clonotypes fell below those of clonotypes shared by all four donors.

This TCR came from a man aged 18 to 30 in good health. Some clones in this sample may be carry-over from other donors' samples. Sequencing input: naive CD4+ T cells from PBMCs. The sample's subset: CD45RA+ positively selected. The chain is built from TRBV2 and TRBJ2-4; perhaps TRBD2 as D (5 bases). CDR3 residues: CASSERGGKNIQYF. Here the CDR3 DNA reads TGTGCCAGCAGTGAACGGGGTGGGAAAAACATTCAGTACTTC.